Listed below are T cell receptor beta chains from one sample, sequenced in a study of T-cell memory formation after mild COVID-19. From the 5' RACE reads, TCRdb called clonotypes with MiXCR, one entry per CDR3 protein. The data hold around 200,000 distinct CDR3 sequences, with 8% to 11% observed a single time. Sequencing input: PBMCs or a T cell subset sorted from them (not recorded which). These receptors were taken from a man aged 18-30 years who had mild COVID-19 (a few samples of this study predate the infection). Cell type and time point are not known. The CDR3 runs from the conserved cysteine through the conserved F or W. The D gene is left open where the match is weak. Some rows mark clone size as missing; the rest say once, few, many or name a class of expanded clone.

v_gene	j_gene	d_gene	abundance	CDR3nt	CDR3aa
TRBV5-1	TRBJ2-1	TRBD2	few	TGCGCCAGCAGCGAGTCCGCGGGGGGAACTGAGCAGTTCTTC	CASSESAGGTEQFF
TRBV28	TRBJ1-2	.	many	TGTGCCAGCAGTTTATCGAATGCGGATGGCTACACCTTC	CASSLSNADGYTF
TRBV5-1	TRBJ2-5	TRBD1	.	TGCGCCAGCAGCTTGGCGGGACAGGGGGAGACCCAGTACTTC	CASSLAGQGETQYF
TRBV12-3/TRBV12-4	TRBJ2-4	.	.	TGTGCCAGCAGTTTTATCACAAACATTCAGTACTTC	CASSFITNIQYF
TRBV10-3	TRBJ1-1	.	few	TGTGCCACCAATACACCGGGAGTCTTTGAAGCTTTCTTT	CATNTPGVFEAFF
TRBV28	TRBJ1-1	.	many	TGTGCCACCTCGTGGGGGAACACTGAAGCTTTCTTT	CATSWGNTEAFF
TRBV6-2/TRBV6-3	TRBJ1-2	.	.	TGTGCCAGCAGTAAAGGACAAGAAGGATATGGCTACACCTTC	CASSKGQEGYGYTF
TRBV2	TRBJ2-6	.	.	TGTGCCAGCACTTCACGGGCCAACTCTGGGGCCAACGTCCTGACTTTC	CASTSRANSGANVLTF
TRBV20-1	TRBJ2-3	TRBD2	.	TGCAGTGCTAGAGATACTAGCGGGGGTTCAGATACGCAGTATTTT	CSARDTSGGSDTQYF
TRBV7-8	TRBJ1-2	TRBD1	few	TGTGCCAGCAGCGTCAGGGGGCTGGATGGCTACACCTTC	CASSVRGLDGYTF
TRBV5-1	TRBJ2-7	TRBD2	.	TGCGCCAGCAGCCTGGGGAGCGGGGCCGACGAGCAGTACTTC	CASSLGSGADEQYF
TRBV12-3/TRBV12-4	TRBJ2-5	TRBD2	few	TGTGCCAGCAGTCTTCGCCGGGGGGGGGAAGAGACCCAGTACTTC	CASSLRRGGEETQYF
TRBV7-2	TRBJ1-3	.	few	TGTGCCAGCAGCTTAACCACTGGAAACACCATATATTTT	CASSLTTGNTIYF
TRBV4-2	TRBJ2-3	TRBD1	few	TGTGCCAGCAGCCGGGACAGGGAAGCAGATACGCAGTATTTT	CASSRDREADTQYF
TRBV20-1	TRBJ2-7	TRBD1	few	TGCAGTGCTAGGGATCACAGGGGGGCCTACGAGCAGTACTTC	CSARDHRGAYEQYF
TRBV7-2	TRBJ2-1	.	.	TGTGCCAGCAGCTTAGTCCCGGGAGCCTACAATGAGCAGTTCTTC	CASSLVPGAYNEQFF
TRBV5-1	TRBJ2-4	TRBD1	.	TGCGCCAGCAGCTCGGGACAGGGAAACATTCAGTACTTC	CASSSGQGNIQYF
TRBV6-5	TRBJ1-5	.	few	TGTGCCAGCAGTTCCGGCCGATCGGGACTTCAGCCCCAGCATTTT	CASSSGRSGLQPQHF
TRBV6-5	TRBJ2-2	.	few	TGTGCCAGCAGTACGGGACACCTCAACACCGGGGAGCTGTTTTTT	CASSTGHLNTGELFF
TRBV5-1	TRBJ2-2	TRBD2	.	TGCGCCAGCAGAAGAGCGGGGGGGAACACCGGGGAGCTGTTTTTT	CASRRAGGNTGELFF
TRBV2	TRBJ2-3	.	few	TGTGCCAGCAGTGAAGTTTCGGATACGCAGTATTTT	CASSEVSDTQYF
TRBV5-1	TRBJ2-7	.	.	TGCGCCAGCCGTCCTAGCGATAATTTCTACGAGCAGTACTTC	CASRPSDNFYEQYF
TRBV20-1	TRBJ1-2	.	.	TGCAGTGCAGGGGGACACTCCAACTATGGCTACACCTTC	CSAGGHSNYGYTF
TRBV7-6	TRBJ1-2	.	.	TGTGCCAGCAGCTTAGTCCCCGATGCAAACTATGGCTACACCTTC	CASSLVPDANYGYTF
TRBV12-3/TRBV12-4	TRBJ2-5	.	.	TGTGCCAGCAGTTTAAGGTTTCAAGAGACCCAGTACTTC	CASSLRFQETQYF
TRBV7-2	TRBJ1-1	.	many	TGTGCCAGCAGCTTAGTGGGCTGGGACATGAACACTGAAGCTTTCTTT	CASSLVGWDMNTEAFF
TRBV20-1	TRBJ1-1	TRBD1	.	TGCAGTGCTAGCATGCAGGGGGCGTGGACTGAAGCTTTCTTT	CSASMQGAWTEAFF
TRBV4-1	TRBJ1-5	.	.	TGCGCCAGCAGCCAAGATCTTTTCGAGCCCCAGCATTTT	CASSQDLFEPQHF
TRBV7-8	TRBJ2-7	.	.	TGTGCCAGCAGCTTAGAGGCAGGCCAGGGCTACGAGCAGTACTTC	CASSLEAGQGYEQYF
TRBV20-1	TRBJ1-1	.	few	TGCAGTGCCAGGAGCCCGGTCACTGAAGCTTTCTTT	CSARSPVTEAFF
TRBV20-1	TRBJ2-1	.	.	TGCAGGGCCGGAGGGAGCTCCTACAATGAGCAGTTCTTC	CRAGGSSYNEQFF
TRBV5-6	TRBJ1-1	.	medium-sized	TGTGCCAGCAGCTTGGTTCGGGGGACGACGCACACTGAAGCTTTCTTT	CASSLVRGTTHTEAFF
TRBV30	TRBJ2-1	.	many	TGTGCCTGGAGACACACCCAAACGCGCCCGTTCTTC	CAWRHTQTRPFF
TRBV7-2	TRBJ2-1	TRBD2	many	TGTGCCAGCAGCTTAACCAGCGGGGGCGTGCAGTTCTTC	CASSLTSGGVQFF
TRBV7-9	TRBJ1-6	.	few	TGTGCCAGCAGCAAACCGGGACGGTATAATTCACCCCTCCACTTT	CASSKPGRYNSPLHF
TRBV5-1	TRBJ2-2	.	.	TGCGCCAGCGACGAAGGCCCAAACACCGGGGAGCTGTTTTTT	CASDEGPNTGELFF
TRBV24-1	TRBJ2-5	.	.	TGTGCCACCAGTGATTTCCGGGGGTACCAAGAGACCCAGTACTTC	CATSDFRGYQETQYF
TRBV7-3	TRBJ2-5	.	few	TGTGCCAGCAGCTCACAGGGGGGGGAAGAGACCCAGTACTTC	CASSSQGGEETQYF
TRBV5-5	TRBJ2-5	.	many	TGTGCCAGCAGCTTCTGGTTGGGAACCCAGTACTTC	CASSFWLGTQYF
TRBV4-3	TRBJ2-1	.	.	TGCGCCAGCAGCCAAGAGGTCTACTCGAGCTCCTACAATGAGCAGTTCTTC	CASSQEVYSSSYNEQFF
TRBV11-2	TRBJ2-1	.	.	TGTGCCAGCAGCTTAGATCGGGGAGCCTACAATGAGCAGTTCTTC	CASSLDRGAYNEQFF
TRBV7-2	TRBJ2-4	TRBD2	few	TGTGCCAGCAGCTTAGAAGGGACTAGGCCGGGGAAGAACATTCAGTACTTC	CASSLEGTRPGKNIQYF
TRBV7-9	TRBJ2-1	TRBD1	few	TGTGCCAGCAAGCTCGGGACAGGGGGCTTGGGTGAGCAGTTCTTC	CASKLGTGGLGEQFF
TRBV20-1	TRBJ2-7	.	.	TGCAGTGCTAGAGATAGGACTCGGGGTGCCTACGAGCAGTACTTC	CSARDRTRGAYEQYF
TRBV7-9	TRBJ1-6	TRBD1	.	TGTGCCAGCAGCTCGGGACAGAGCAGCTCCTATAATTCACCCCTCCACTTT	CASSSGQSSSYNSPLHF
TRBV2	TRBJ2-1	TRBD2	.	TGTGCCAGCAGTGAAACGGGCGGGGGGCACTACAATGAGCAGTTCTTC	CASSETGGGHYNEQFF
TRBV5-5	TRBJ1-2	TRBD1	few	TGTGCCAGCACCCGCGGCCAGGGGGCCTATGGCTACACCTTC	CASTRGQGAYGYTF
TRBV27	TRBJ2-2	.	few	TGTGCCAGCAGTTTATGGGCAGCCGGGGAGCTGTTTTTT	CASSLWAAGELFF
TRBV9	TRBJ2-2	.	few	TGTGCCAGCAGCGTAGCCCCCTATGTGGGCGGTACCGGGGAGCTGTTTTTT	CASSVAPYVGGTGELFF
TRBV6-4	TRBJ2-7	.	.	TGTGCCAGCAGTGACTCGAAGCAGGAGAAAACCTACGAGCAGTACTTC	CASSDSKQEKTYEQYF
TRBV7-9	TRBJ2-5	.	few	TGTGCCAGCAGCTGGGACGAGACCCAGTACTTC	CASSWDETQYF
TRBV11-2	TRBJ1-2	.	few	TGTGCCAGCAGCTCCACCTCATTTACAGTGGCTGAGAATGGCTACACCTTC	CASSSTSFTVAENGYTF